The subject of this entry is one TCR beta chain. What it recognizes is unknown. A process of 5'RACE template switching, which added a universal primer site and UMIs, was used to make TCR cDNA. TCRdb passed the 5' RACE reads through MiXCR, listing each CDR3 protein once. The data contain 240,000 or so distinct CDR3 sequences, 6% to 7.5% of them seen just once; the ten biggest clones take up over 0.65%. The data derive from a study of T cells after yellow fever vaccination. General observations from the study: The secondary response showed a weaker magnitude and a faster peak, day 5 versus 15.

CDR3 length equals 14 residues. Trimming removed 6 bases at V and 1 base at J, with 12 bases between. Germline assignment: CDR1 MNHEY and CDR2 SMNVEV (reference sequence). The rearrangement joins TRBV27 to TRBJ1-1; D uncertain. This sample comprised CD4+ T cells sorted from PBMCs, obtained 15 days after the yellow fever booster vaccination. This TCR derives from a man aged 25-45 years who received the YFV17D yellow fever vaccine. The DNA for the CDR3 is TGTGCCAGCAGCAGGTGGCCCCAGAACACTGAAGCTTTCTTT. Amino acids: CASSRWPQNTEAFF.